The clone carrying this T cell receptor beta chain has ten or more counts. The source of the sample is a study of T cells in Graves' hyperthyroidism and ophthalmopathy. Amplification of TCR beta CDR3 regions was performed using RNA transcripts as template. An initial round of RT-PCR targeting the TCR CDR3 relied on the HTBI primer set. One entry per CDR3 protein results from TCRdb running MiXCR on the multiplex PCR reads. The sample has under 300,000 distinct CDR3 sequences, roughly 15% seen once. From germline, CDR1 is KGHSH and CDR2 LQKENI. CDR3 size: 12 residues. Deletions cut 3 bases from V and 6 bases from J, with 6 bases between.

The clonotype comes from a woman between 50 and 59 years old with Graves' hyperthyroidism that later progressed to Graves' ophthalmopathy. Sequences were obtained from blood. This chain joins TRBV18 and TRBJ2-1; D unclear. The CDR3 DNA sequence: TGTGCCAGCTCACCGTCGACCAATGAGCAGTTCTTC. Translated: CASSPSTNEQFF.